The present T cell receptor beta chain was sequenced within a study of blood T cell repertoires in COVID-19. Study in general: Whether acute or convalescent, the COVID-19 samples came from the United States, Italy and Spain.

Repertoires were generated with immunoSEQ multiplex PCR, while TCRdb's copy carries only in-frame clones and drops some. The sample includes roughly 190,000 clones, 86% of them seen just once. The CDR3 has 15 amino acids. Unmatched junction bases numbered 9, after V lost 4 bases and J lost 5 bases. The germline V gene encodes CDR1 MNHEY and CDR2 SVGAGI. The sample consisted of peripheral blood. V and J are TRBV6-5 and TRBJ1-1; 8 bases are a match to TRBD1. The TCR was taken from a man aged 65 to 79 with acute or convalescent COVID-19. In DNA, the CDR3 is TGTGCCAGCAGTTCCCATGGACAGGGAGGAACTGAAGCTTTCTTT. Amino acid sequence: CASSSHGQGGTEAFF.